One and the same sample provided the 14 T cell receptor beta chains below, sequenced in a study of T cells in Graves' hyperthyroidism and ophthalmopathy. Amplified TCR beta CDR3 regions derived from RNA transcripts. HTBI primers were used for first-round RT-PCR of the TCR CDR3. One entry per CDR3 protein, called by TCRdb with MiXCR from the multiplex PCR reads. This table holds 490,000 or so distinct CDR3 sequences, roughly 23% found once. The sequenced sample was blood. These receptor sequences come from a woman aged 70-85 years with Graves' ophthalmopathy.

The chain couples TRBV3-1 to TRBJ1-2; possible D gene TRBD1, 5 bases. Trimming cost V 0 bases and J 4 bases, with 15 bases left between them. CDR1 and CDR2 from the germline V gene are LGHDT and YNNKEL (reference sequence). The CDR3 is 16 residues long. CDR3 protein: CASSQDRGQGGYGYTF. CDR3 coding DNA: TGTGCCAGCAGCCAAGATCGGGGCCAGGGTGGCTATGGCTACACCTTC.

This clonotype showed up many times. The chain employs TRBV18 and TRBJ1-1; D remains ambiguous. The CDR3 spans 13 residues. V lost 3 bases and J 4 bases, leaving 9 bases between the germline ends. The V gene's germline CDR1 is KGHSH and CDR2 LQKENI. The CDR3 coding sequence is TGTGCCAGCTCACCTTGGGCGGGCACTGAAGCTTTCTTT. Translated, it gives CASSPWAGTEAFF.

Only a few counts were recorded for this clonotype. V usage is TRBV19 and J usage is TRBJ2-7; D possibly corresponds to TRBD2 (5 bases). Deletions cut 6 bases from V and 5 bases from J, with 14 bases between. The CDR3 totals 13 residues. CDR1 and CDR2 from the germline V gene are LNHDA and SQIVND (reference sequence). CDR3 protein: CASRPIGKHEQYF. CDR3 sequence (DNA): TGTGCCAGTAGACCGATCGGGAAGCACGAGCAGTACTTC. Variable domain in full (rest from reference TRBV19 and TRBJ2-7): DGGITQSPKYLFRKEGQNVTLSCEQNLNHDAMYWYRQDPGQGLRLIYYSQIVNDFQKGDIAEGYSVSREKKESFPLTVTSAQKNPTAFYLCASRPIGKHEQYFGPGTRLTVT.

This clonotype was picked up many times. The rearrangement uses TRBV5-1 and TRBJ1-1, with 8 bases fitting TRBD1. Trimming at V came to 4 bases and at J to 1 base, leaving 9 bases not matched to a gene. Germline CDR1 is SGHRS and CDR2 is YFSETQ. The CDR3 spans 16 residues. CDR3 amino acids: CASSDKTGVGNTEAFF. The CDR3 nucleotides read TGCGCCAGCAGCGATAAGACAGGGGTTGGGAACACTGAAGCTTTCTTT.

V and J are TRBV12-5 and TRBJ2-7, with TRBD2 matching over 15 bases. V dropped 3 bases and J dropped 2; count of bases not matched to a gene: 11. CDR1 and CDR2 (germline): LGHNT, FRNRAP. The CDR3 loop spans 19 amino acids. This chain's CDR3 is CASGFSLGLAGGVTYEQYF. CDR3 in DNA: TGTGCTAGTGGTTTCTCCCTTGGACTAGCGGGAGGGGTCACCTACGAGCAGTACTTC.

The gene calls are TRBV30 and TRBJ2-2; 10 bases match TRBD1. Losses at the gene ends were 8 bases for V and 5 bases for J; bases not matched to a gene: 8. Germline V gene lookup returns CDR1 GTSNPN and CDR2 SVGIG (reference sequence). This CDR3 contains 14 residues. The CDR3 DNA reads TGTGCCAATGACAGGGGGCGAGAAACCGGGGAGCTGTTTTTT. Residues: CANDRGRETGELFF.

The chain links TRBV27 to TRBJ2-3; weak D call: TRBD2 (5 bases). This CDR3 has 13 amino acids. V lost 6 bases and J 2 bases, leaving 9 bases between the germline ends. The germline CDR1 and CDR2 sequences are MNHEY and SMNVEV (reference sequence). CDR3 in DNA: TGTGCCAGCAGCCACGGGGACACAGATACGCAGTATTTT. This sequence encodes CASSHGDTDTQYF.

The rearrangement uses TRBV11-2 and TRBJ1-2; TRBD1 matches 7 bases. This CDR3 comprises 11 residues. In germline, CDR1 is SGHAT, CDR2 FQNNGV. V was clipped by 3 bases and J by 12 bases; unmatched bases: 4. CDR3 loop: CASSFQGGHTF. CDR3 in DNA: TGTGCCAGCAGCTTTCAGGGGGGTCACACCTTC.

The chain links TRBV19 to TRBJ2-3; D is undetermined. The CDR3 is 16 residues long. Germline V gene lookup returns CDR1 LNHDA and CDR2 SQIVND (reference sequence). Trimming pared 5 bases from V and 2 bases from J, leaving 17 bases between. CDR3 bases: TGTGCCAGTAGTCCCTACGGGTCGGGCCCCACAGATACGCAGTATTTT. The encoded protein is CASSPYGSGPTDTQYF.

This clonotype was seen only a few times. CDR3 coding DNA: TGTGCCAGCAGCCAAGCAGATGGAGGAACGGCTGAAGCTTTCTTT. Its protein is CASSQADGGTAEAFF. This rearrangement joins TRBV3-1 to TRBJ1-1; unclear D gene. The CDR3 is made up of 15 amino acids. V was clipped by 1 base and J by 6 bases, with 15 bases between them. Germline assignment: CDR1 LGHDT and CDR2 YNNKEL (reference sequence).

This clonotype has a handful of counts. The chain combines TRBV6-1 with TRBJ1-5; 12 bases align to TRBD1. The germline gives CDR1 MNHNS, CDR2 SASEGT. Trimming removed 5 bases from V and 7 bases from J; junction bases left unmatched: 15. The CDR3 loop spans 18 amino acids. The CDR3 sequence: CASSSSLPGQGAEQPQHF. CDR3 DNA sequence: TGTGCCAGCAGTTCGAGCCTGCCGGGACAGGGGGCGGAACAGCCCCAGCATTTT.

This clonotype was seen at least ten times. V gene TRBV28 combines with J gene TRBJ2-7, with TRBD1 as a possible D gene (6 bases). The length of the CDR3 is 15 residues. V dropped 5 bases and J dropped 2 bases, with 16 bases sitting between them. Germline CDR1 MDHEN, CDR2 SYDVKM. CDR3 DNA: TGTGCCAGCAGTGACCTAAGGACAGTAACCTACGAGCAGTACTTC. Amino acids: CASSDLRTVTYEQYF.

This clonotype was recorded at least ten times. The CDR3, as DNA: TGTGCCAGCAGCTCGGGAGGGGGGAGCTATGGCTACACCTTC. It is translated as CASSSGGGSYGYTF. The chain has TRBV6-1 and TRBJ1-2; weak D call: TRBD1 (6 bases). CDR3 length equals 14 residues. Germline V lookup: CDR1 MNHNS, CDR2 SASEGT. V gave up 6 bases and J gave up 4 bases, with 15 bases separating them.

V and J are TRBV10-3 and TRBJ2-3, with D unresolved. Per the germline V gene, CDR1 is ENHRY and CDR2 is SYGVKD. The CDR3 contains 14 residues. Trimming pared 9 bases from V and 0 bases from J, leaving 13 bases between. CDR3 coding DNA: TGTGCCATGAAAGTATCGACAAGCACAGATACGCAGTATTTT. This sequence encodes CAMKVSTSTDTQYF.